Following are 13 T cell receptor beta chains from one sample sequenced in a study of cytomegalovirus exposure and HLA in healthy donors. PCR employed 60 Vbeta and 13 Jbeta primers. The table came from immunoSEQ multiplex PCR; TCRdb's copy has only in-frame clones and leaves some out. The sample contains 100,000 or so clones, 73% of which appear only once. The sequencing sample was made of PBMCs. Receptors originate from a man aged 40-49 years in good health and CMV-seronegative.

The table lists this clone with a few counts. This CDR3 reads CASLRSRGSTEAFF. The CDR3 DNA follows: TGCGCCAGCCTAAGGAGCAGGGGTTCCACTGAAGCTTTCTTT. The V gene is TRBV5-1, the J gene TRBJ1-1, with D perhaps matching TRBD1 (6 bases). CDR3 length equals 14 residues. V lost 7 bases, J lost 4 bases, and 17 bases lay in between. Per the germline V gene, CDR1 is SGHRS and CDR2 is YFSETQ.

This clone was counted only a few times. This chain links TRBV5-4 with TRBJ2-3, with 7 bases fitting TRBD2. V shed 5 bases and J 4 bases; nucleotides not matched to a gene: 4. The germline V gene encodes CDR1 SGHNT and CDR2 YYREEE (reference sequence). The CDR3 has 13 residues. The CDR3 DNA is TGTGCCAGCAGGACTAGCTATGCAGATACGCAGTATTTT. Its translation: CASRTSYADTQYF.

The chain uses TRBV10-3 and TRBJ1-4; possibly TRBD1 for D (6 bases). This CDR3 is 13 amino acids long. The germline V and J ends were trimmed by 6 bases and 8 bases, with 13 bases remaining between them. Per germline, CDR1 ENHRY and CDR2 SYGVKD. CDR3 protein: CAISPGVREKLFF. CDR3 nucleotides: TGTGCCATCAGCCCAGGGGTGCGGGAAAAACTGTTTTTT.

The chain has TRBV4-2 and TRBJ1-6; D is unclear. Germline V gene data show CDR1 as LGHNA and CDR2 as YNFKEQ. The ends were cut back, 4 bases at V and 7 bases at J, with 20 bases in the middle. This CDR3 has 17 residues. CDR3 coding DNA: TGTGCCAGCAGCCCATCCCCCCGTGCGCGTCCCAATTCACCCCTCCACTTT. The encoded protein is CASSPSPRARPNSPLHF.

The chain recombines TRBV7-9 with TRBJ1-2; the D gene is possibly TRBD1 (6 bases). CDR3 size: 16 residues. The V gene lost 2 bases and the J gene lost 4 bases, with 17 bases spanning the gap. CDR1 is SEHNR, CDR2 FQNEAQ, per germline (reference sequence). CDR3 residues: CASSLFSGAELYGYTF. CDR3 in DNA: TGTGCCAGCAGCTTATTTTCAGGGGCGGAACTCTATGGCTACACCTTC.

This clone turned up a few times. The chain carries TRBV5-1 and TRBJ1-4, with D perhaps TRBD1 (6 bases). CDR3 length equals 15 residues. The V gene lost 0 bases and the J gene lost 5 bases, with 11 bases spanning the gap. Germline assignment: CDR1 SGHRS and CDR2 YFSETQ. This CDR3 reads CASSLASGENEKLFF. In DNA, the CDR3 is TGCGCCAGCAGCTTGGCTTCAGGGGAAAATGAAAAACTGTTTTTT. Filled out from reference TRBV5-1 and TRBJ1-4, the complete variable domain reads KAGVTQTPRYLIKTRGQQVTLSCSPISGHRSVSWYQQTPGQGLQFLFEYFSETQRNKGNFPGRFSGRQFSNSRSEMNVSTLELGDSALYLCASSLASGENEKLFFGSGTQLSVL.

The chain employs TRBV11-2 and TRBJ1-1; D is ambiguous. Trimming took 1 base from V and 1 from J, leaving 7 bases between them. This CDR3 comprises 14 residues. Germline CDR1 reads SGHAT; CDR2 reads FQNNGV. CDR3 bases: TGTGCCAGCAGCTTAGCTCGACAGAACACTGAAGCTTTCTTT. It codes for CASSLARQNTEAFF. The entire variable domain, with the rest obtained from reference TRBV11-2 and TRBJ1-1, is as follows: EAGVAQSPRYKIIEKRQSVAFWCNPISGHATLYWYQQILGQGPKLLIQFQNNGVVDDSQLPKDRFSAERLKGVDSTLKIQPAKLEDSAVYLCASSLARQNTEAFFGQGTRLTVV.

The V and J genes are TRBV2 and TRBJ2-5, with TRBD2 identical over 9 bases. Trimming took 7 bases from V and 5 from J; bases not matched to a gene: 5. This CDR3 contains 13 residues. In germline, CDR1 is SNHLY, CDR2 FYNNEI. This CDR3 reads CASKRGAGETQYF. CDR3 coding DNA: TGTGCCAGCAAGCGGGGGGCAGGGGAGACCCAGTACTTC.

This clone came up a few times. The chain carries TRBV30 and TRBJ2-3, with 11 bases aligning to TRBD2. V lost 2 bases, J lost 5 bases, and 6 bases stayed unmatched. CDR1 is GTSNPN and CDR2 is SVGIG in the germline V gene (reference sequence). This CDR3 has 15 amino acids. CDR3 nucleotide sequence: TGTGCCTGGAGTTTTACTAGCGGGAGAAGAGATACGCAGTATTTT. Translating it yields CAWSFTSGRRDTQYF.

The CDR3 nucleotides read TGTGCCAGCAGCTTGGACCGCAGTGGCACTGAAGCTTTCTTT. Translating gives CASSLDRSGTEAFF. V usage is TRBV5-4 and J usage is TRBJ1-1; D uncertain. The germline gives CDR1 SGHNT, CDR2 YYREEE (reference sequence). Between the trimmed V and J ends, which lost 0 bases and 4 bases, there was a span of 10 bases. The CDR3 is 14 amino acids.

This clone appeared once. The chain joins TRBV7-9 to TRBJ2-7; D is perhaps TRBD2 (6 bases). Trimming removed 4 bases from V and 3 bases from J, with 19 bases in between. The CDR3 contains 16 residues. Germline V gene lookup returns CDR1 SEHNR and CDR2 FQNEAQ (reference sequence). In nucleotides, the CDR3 is TGTGCCAGCAGCTCGAAGGGTGGCGGGGAATTCTACGAGCAGTACTTC. Translated: CASSSKGGGEFYEQYF.

Worth noting for this clone: The CDR3 carries no conserved terminal phenylalanine or tryptophan, so it likely arises from a read error. CDR3 DNA: TGTGCCAGCAGTTGGGACAGGGGGTCAGATACGCAGTATGTT. It translates to CASSWDRGSDTQYV. The genes are TRBV27 and TRBJ2-3, with 11 bases fitting TRBD1. This CDR3 is built from 14 residues. CDR1 is MNHEY and CDR2 is SMNVEV in the germline V gene (reference sequence). V lost 4 bases, J lost 4 bases, and 1 base stayed unmatched.

This clone appeared once. The junction departs from germline at one end; a sequencing error may be responsible. V is TRBV6-5 and J is TRBJ1-2; D may be TRBD1 (6 bases). Per the germline V gene, CDR1 is MNHEY and CDR2 is SVGAGI. CDR3 length equals 13 residues. CDR3 region: CDSSLGHNYGYTF. For the CDR3, the DNA is TGTGACAGCAGTCTGGGACATAACTATGGCTACACCTTC.